This TCR beta chain was recovered during a study of shared clonotypes between healthy human individuals. Background on the study: Donor composition was a couple of women and three men, aged 18 to 49. Per donor, three plates held CD4 naive cells, three held CD4 memory, two held CD8 naive and one held CD8 memory.

In the original analysis: Junction-only sequences without quality scores came from ImmunoSEQ, so filtering differed. TCRdb's table, derived via immunoSEQ multiplex PCR, lists solely in-frame clones and lacks some. D and trimming come from the DNA, and the V and J calls and clone size come from that table. The sample has around 2.5 million clones, 93% seen once; the top ten hold 0.36%. Germline V lookup: CDR1 MNHEY, CDR2 SMNVEV (reference sequence). Trimming removed 7 bases from V and 8 bases from J; junction bases left unmatched: 9. CDR3 size: 14 residues. V usage is TRBV27 and J usage is TRBJ2-1, with 9 bases lining up with TRBD1. The clonotype comes from a man aged 18-30 years in good health. Some clones in this sample may be carry-over from other donors' samples. The sequencing sample was made of naive CD4+ T cells from PBMCs. Specified subset: CD45RA+ positively selected. CDR3 bases: TGTGCCAGCAAGGGGGACAGGGTCTTCGATGAGCAGTTCTTC. It is translated as CASKGDRVFDEQFF.